The 20 T cell receptor beta chains listed next were all sequenced from one sample in a study of post-analysis software for immune sequencing data. Study-wide points: With TRBV5-6, TRBV5-1 and TRBV20-1 included, about five TRBV segments were more frequent in patients than in controls.

Which antigens these TCRs recognize remains unknown. The authors incorporated unique molecular identifiers into the TCR beta cDNA libraries. TCRdb fed the PCR reads into MiXCR, producing one record per CDR3 protein. Of 380,000 or so distinct CDR3 sequences listed, around a third are singletons. Sequenced sample: blood. The receptors shown here come from a girl aged 10-17 years with multiple sclerosis.

The V and J genes are TRBV7-9 and TRBJ2-7, with D tentatively TRBD1 or TRBD2 (5 bases each). V lost 1 base, J lost 8 bases, and 6 bases lay in between. The CDR3 sequence is 11 residues long. CDR1 SEHNR and CDR2 FQNEAQ come from the germline V gene (reference sequence). The CDR3 here is CASSLGDQQYF. CDR3 nucleotides: TGTGCCAGCAGCTTAGGGGACCAGCAGTACTTC.

This clonotype was seen only a few times. V is TRBV5-5 and J is TRBJ1-1, with no clear D. Looked up from germline, CDR1 is SGHKS and CDR2 is YYEKEE (reference sequence). The CDR3 is 15 amino acids. Deletions cut 4 bases from V and 1 base from J, with 14 bases between. The CDR3 is CASSHRPHPNTEAFF. CDR3 bases: TGTGCCAGCAGCCATAGGCCGCACCCGAACACTGAAGCTTTCTTT. The variable domain in full, completed from reference TRBV5-5 and TRBJ1-1, reads DAGVTQSPTHLIKTRGQQVTLRCSPISGHKSVSWYQQVLGQGPQFIFQYYEKEERGRGNFPDRFSARQFPNYSSELNVNALLLGDSALYLCASSHRPHPNTEAFFGQGTRLTVV.

V and J are TRBV29-1 and TRBJ1-1; the match to TRBD1 covers 7 bases. Germline CDR1 reads SQVTM; CDR2 reads ANQGSEA. The CDR3 is 14 residues long. V lost 5 bases and J lost 1; bases outside the gene matches: 7. CDR3 amino acids: CSVLSTGRNTEAFF. The CDR3 nucleotides are TGCAGCGTTCTCTCGACAGGGAGGAACACTGAAGCTTTCTTT.

This chain uses TRBV11-2 with TRBJ2-1; 8 positions agree with TRBD1. This CDR3 region has 16 residues. Germline CDR1 reads SGHAT; CDR2 reads FQNNGV. The V and J ends lost 4 bases and 3 bases, in that order; junction bases with no gene match: 8. CDR3 in amino acids: CASSSTQGANYNEQFF. CDR3 DNA: TGTGCCAGCAGCTCCACCCAGGGGGCGAACTACAATGAGCAGTTCTTC.

V gene TRBV7-3 combines with J gene TRBJ1-5; unclear D gene. Trimming left V 3 bases short and J 3 bases short, with 9 bases between. Germline values: CDR1 SGHTA, CDR2 FQGTGA. There are 14 residues in the CDR3. The CDR3 DNA reads as TGTGCCAGCAGCTTTAAACAGTTCAATCAGCCCCAGCATTTT. The encoded protein is CASSFKQFNQPQHF. The variable domain in full, with the rest retrieved from reference TRBV7-3 and TRBJ1-5, is GAGVSQTPSNKVTEKGKYVELRCDPISGHTALYWYRQSLGQGPEFLIYFQGTGAADDSGLPNDRFFAVRPEGSVSTLKIQRTERGDSAVYLCASSFKQFNQPQHFGDGTRLSIL.

V usage is TRBV12-3 or TRBV12-4 and J usage is TRBJ2-1; D not resolved. CDR3 length: 13 amino acids. V was cut by 6 bases and J by 8 bases, with 14 bases left in between. The CDR3 sequence: CASRSPESDEQFF. The CDR3 nucleotides read TGTGCCAGCAGGTCTCCGGAGAGCGATGAGCAGTTCTTC.

The rearrangement links TRBV7-9 to TRBJ2-5; possible D gene TRBD1, 6 bases. The germline V and J ends were trimmed by 3 bases and 3 bases, with 14 bases remaining between them. The CDR3 runs to 15 residues. Germline loops: CDR1 SEHNR, CDR2 FQNEAQ (reference sequence). CDR3: CASSLGLGAEETQYF. The CDR3 coding sequence is TGTGCCAGCAGCTTGGGGTTGGGGGCCGAAGAGACCCAGTACTTC.

The genes are TRBV5-1 and TRBJ2-7; TRBD1 agrees at 7 bases. This CDR3 region has 15 residues. The trim removed 0 bases at V and 2 bases at J, leaving 5 bases unmatched. Germline V lookup: CDR1 SGHRS, CDR2 YFSETQ. The DNA for the CDR3 is TGCGCCAGCAGCTTGGGCGACAGGGCCCCCTACGAGCAGTACTTC. This encodes CASSLGDRAPYEQYF. Looking up the rest from reference TRBV5-1 and TRBJ2-7 gives the full variable domain: KAGVTQTPRYLIKTRGQQVTLSCSPISGHRSVSWYQQTPGQGLQFLFEYFSETQRNKGNFPGRFSGRQFSNSRSEMNVSTLELGDSALYLCASSLGDRAPYEQYFGPGTRLTVT.

The chain recombines TRBV9 with TRBJ1-1, with 8 nucleotides matching TRBD1. Germline-derived CDR1 and CDR2 are SGDLS and YYNGEE. This CDR3 contains 13 residues. The V gene end was trimmed by 0 bases and the J gene end by 11 bases; junction bases not matched to a gene: 6. The DNA of the CDR3 is TGTGCCAGCAGCGTAGCAGGGGGCTCGACGGCTTTCTTT. Protein sequence: CASSVAGGSTAFF.

This chain links TRBV6-2 or TRBV6-3 with TRBJ2-1; 8 bases line up with TRBD1. Germline CDR1 MNHEY, CDR2 SVGEGT. With V trimmed by 2 bases and J by 5 bases, 5 bases remained unmatched. CDR3 size: 15 residues. The CDR3 region has the DNA TGTGCCAGCAGTTACCGGGACAGGAGGGACAATGAGCAGTTCTTC. This sequence encodes CASSYRDRRDNEQFF.

The chain recombines TRBV15 with TRBJ2-5; 8 nucleotides agree with TRBD1. Germline-derived CDR1 and CDR2 are LNHNV and YYDKDF (reference sequence). The CDR3 consists of 14 residues. Trimming removed 3 bases from V and 3 bases from J; junction bases left unmatched: 3. The CDR3 DNA sequence: TGTGCCACCAGCAGCTTGGACAGGGAAGAGACCCAGTACTTC. It specifies CATSSLDREETQYF.

The chain combines TRBV3-1 with TRBJ2-7; tentative D call: TRBD1 (6 bases). V dropped 6 bases and J dropped 3 bases, with 9 bases sitting between them. CDR3 length: 12 amino acids. The germline CDR1 and CDR2 sequences are LGHDT and YNNKEL (reference sequence). CDR3 sequence: CASRDSRYEQYF. CDR3 DNA: TGTGCCAGCAGGGACAGTCGCTACGAGCAGTACTTC.

The chain has TRBV4-3 and TRBJ2-7; 7 bases match TRBD2. CDR1 LGHNA and CDR2 YSLEER come from the germline V gene. The CDR3 has 16 amino acids. V shed 0 bases, J shed 2 bases, and the junction held 7 bases outside the gene matches. The CDR3 region is CASSQELAFSTYEQYF. DNA for the CDR3: TGCGCCAGCAGCCAAGAACTAGCGTTCTCTACCTACGAGCAGTACTTC.

In its sample, this clonotype was seen a few times. The chain has TRBV6-5 and TRBJ2-4, with 8 positions matching TRBD1. V lost 0 bases to trimming and J lost 9 bases; unmatched junction nucleotides: 4. Looked up from germline, CDR1 is MNHEY and CDR2 is SVGAGI. The CDR3 length is 14 residues. The CDR3 DNA sequence: TGTGCCAGCAGTTACTCAAGGACAGGGACCATTCAGTACTTC. The encoded protein is CASSYSRTGTIQYF.

V and J are TRBV6-2 or TRBV6-3 and TRBJ2-7, with D unresolved. Germline CDR1 and CDR2: MNHEY and SVGEGT. This CDR3 region has 12 residues. V lost 3 bases, J lost 6 bases, and 9 bases lay in between. The DNA for the CDR3 is TGTGCCAGCAGTTATTGGTGGGGCGAGCAGTACTTC. Amino acid sequence: CASSYWWGEQYF.

There are a few counts of this clonotype. The rearrangement links TRBV10-3 to TRBJ2-7, with D uncertain. Germline assignment: CDR1 ENHRY and CDR2 SYGVKD. The V and J ends lost 0 bases and 0 bases respectively, with 9 bases between them. The CDR3 spans 15 residues. The CDR3 spells CAISESAVSSYEQYF. For the CDR3, the DNA is TGTGCCATCAGTGAGTCTGCGGTGAGCTCCTACGAGCAGTACTTC.

This rearrangement joins TRBV12-3 or TRBV12-4 to TRBJ1-2; no reliable D call. The CDR3 contains 13 residues. The ends were cut back, 5 bases at V and 3 bases at J, with 10 bases in the middle. The CDR3 is CASSEVLHYGYTF. Here the CDR3 DNA reads TGTGCCAGCAGTGAGGTCTTGCACTATGGCTACACCTTC.

The rearrangement links TRBV20-1 to TRBJ1-6, with TRBD1 as a possible D gene (6 bases). Germline-derived CDR1 and CDR2 are DFQATT and SNEGSKA (reference sequence). The V end was cut by 6 bases, the J end by 7 bases, with 19 bases between. The CDR3 runs to 15 residues. CDR3 sequence: CSAPGGRGENSPLHF. The DNA of the CDR3 is TGCAGTGCCCCTGGGGGCAGGGGAGAAAATTCACCCCTCCACTTT.

Remarks on this clonotype: One end of the junction does not line up with germline, which may come from a read error. The V call is TRBV28, the J call TRBJ1-6; D unclear. Germline V gives CDR1 MDHEN, CDR2 SYDVKM. The CDR3 is made up of 13 amino acids. In DNA form, the CDR3 reads TGTGCCAGCCCAACCTTAGAGAGTTCACCTCTCCACTTT. Translating it yields CASPTLESSPLHF.

The rearrangement joins TRBV20-1 to TRBJ1-5; 12 bases line up with TRBD1. J gave up 4 bases and V 3 bases, and 10 bases lay outside the gene matches. CDR3 size: 17 residues. Germline lookup yields CDR1 DFQATT and CDR2 SNEGSKA (reference sequence). The CDR3 region is CSARGGTGGLGNQPQHF. CDR3 nucleotide sequence: TGCAGTGCTAGGGGAGGGACAGGGGGCTTAGGGAATCAGCCCCAGCATTTT.